These 13 T cell receptor beta chains were all obtained from the same sample, sequenced in a study of blood T cell dynamics during melanoma immunotherapy. Only in-frame clones appear in the TCRdb table, and some are missing; sequencing was by immunoSEQ multiplex PCR. The sample carries 8,500 to 11,000 clones, 70% to 90% recorded once. Stated time point: pre-treatment baseline. Sample: blood, taken from a patient treated with checkpoint blockade. The source of these receptors is a human donor with melanoma.

The rearrangement joins TRBV4-1 to TRBJ2-3; TRBD2 matches 10 bases. In germline, CDR1 is MGHRA, CDR2 YSYEKL. The CDR3 is made up of 16 amino acids. After removal of 5 bases from V and 1 base from J, the junction contained 6 bases not matched to a gene. CDR3 sequence reads: CASSDDTSGGTDTQYF. CDR3 nucleotide sequence: TGCGCCAGCAGCGACGATACTAGCGGGGGCACAGATACGCAGTATTTT.

CDR3 DNA sequence: TGCGCCAGCAGCCAATTAGATGGGGGGACTGAAGCTTTCTTT. Translating it yields CASSQLDGGTEAFF. J is TRBJ1-1 and V is TRBV4-3; D might be TRBD1 (5 bases). Trimming pared 2 bases from V and 5 bases from J, leaving 12 bases between. This CDR3 has 14 amino acids. Germline V lookup: CDR1 LGHNA, CDR2 YSLEER.

The gene calls are TRBV5-1 and TRBJ2-2; 10 bases fit TRBD1. The CDR3 runs 16 residues. CDR1 is SGHRS and CDR2 is YFSETQ in the germline V gene. V was clipped by 4 bases and J by 6 bases; unmatched bases: 9. As DNA, the CDR3 is TGCGCCAGCAGCGGGGGACAGGGGTTTCGGTCCGGGGAGCTGTTTTTT. Encoded protein: CASSGGQGFRSGELFF. The full variable domain, rest sourced from reference TRBV5-1 and TRBJ2-2, is KAGVTQTPRYLIKTRGQQVTLSCSPISGHRSVSWYQQTPGQGLQFLFEYFSETQRNKGNFPGRFSGRQFSNSRSEMNVSTLELGDSALYLCASSGGQGFRSGELFFGEGSRLTVL.

The chain employs TRBV6-5 and TRBJ2-1; D is undetermined. The germline V gene encodes CDR1 MNHEY and CDR2 SVGAGI. The ends were cut back, 7 bases at V and 8 bases at J, with 15 bases in the middle. The CDR3 is 13 amino acids. CDR3 bases: TGTGCCAGCACCTATGGGATGATGTATGAGCAGTTCTTC. This encodes CASTYGMMYEQFF.

The genes are TRBV6-5 and TRBJ2-3; the D gene could be TRBD1 or TRBD2 (6 bases each). The CDR3 length is 15 residues. The V gene lost 2 bases and the J gene lost 5 bases, with 14 bases spanning the gap. Germline values: CDR1 MNHEY, CDR2 SVGAGI. The CDR3 coding sequence is TGTGCCAGCAGTTACGACGGGGGCCGGAGAGATACGCAGTATTTT. The encoded protein is CASSYDGGRRDTQYF.

The chain carries TRBV6-1 and TRBJ1-2, with TRBD1 identical over 8 bases. The CDR3 length is 13 residues. After removal of 8 bases from V and 5 bases from J, the junction contained 7 bases not matched to a gene. From germline, CDR1 is MNHNS and CDR2 SASEGT. CDR3 loop: CASGRTGLYGYTF. CDR3 coding DNA: TGTGCCAGCGGAAGGACAGGGCTTTATGGCTACACCTTC.

Only one count was recorded for this clone. The genes are TRBV7-8 and TRBJ2-1; D gene unclear. The CDR3 spans 15 residues. Trimming stripped 1 base from V and 0 bases from J, with 7 bases between. Germline loops: CDR1 SGHVS, CDR2 FQNEAQ. This CDR3 is CASSLGPSSYNEQFF. The CDR3 DNA reads as TGTGCCAGCAGCTTAGGCCCGAGCTCCTACAATGAGCAGTTCTTC.

Details on this clone: Other DNA sequences in this sample translate to the same CDR3. The V call is TRBV19, the J call TRBJ2-7; D not certain. Per germline, CDR1 LNHDA and CDR2 SQIVND (reference sequence). The CDR3 is 14 amino acids. V lost 3 bases, J lost 3 bases, and 12 bases lay in between. CDR3 in amino acids: CASSIGQTSYEQYF. The DNA of the CDR3 is TGTGCCAGTAGTATCGGGCAGACCAGCTACGAGCAGTACTTC.

This clone was detected only a few times. The V and J genes are TRBV9 and TRBJ2-2; the D gene is possibly TRBD2 (6 bases). The germline gives CDR1 SGDLS, CDR2 YYNGEE. This CDR3 has 16 amino acids. The V end lost 6 bases, the J end lost 7 bases, and 22 bases lay between the germline ends. CDR3: CASTTPVGEVHGELFF. The CDR3 bases are TGTGCCAGCACCACCCCAGTTGGGGAGGTACACGGGGAGCTGTTTTTT.

J is TRBJ2-7 and V is TRBV5-1, with 8 bases that match TRBD1. Germline V gene lookup returns CDR1 SGHRS and CDR2 YFSETQ. The junction had 8 bases not matched to a gene; V was cut back by 3 bases and J by 6 bases. The CDR3 consists of 14 residues. In DNA form, the CDR3 reads TGCGCCAGCAGCTCCGGGGGACAGGCCGCCGAGCAGTACTTC. Residues: CASSSGGQAAEQYF.

This rearrangement joins TRBV7-2 to TRBJ2-7; 13 nucleotides line up with TRBD2. Germline V gene data show CDR1 as SGHTA and CDR2 as FQGNSA. The CDR3 runs to 15 residues. Losses at the gene ends were 5 bases for V and 3 bases for J; bases not matched to a gene: 4. CDR3 DNA sequence: TGTGCCAGCAGCGGTCGGACTAGCGGGAGCTACGAGCAGTACTTC. It translates to CASSGRTSGSYEQYF.

As regards this clone: Other nucleotide sequences from this sample produce the same CDR3. The CDR3 DNA follows: TGTGCCAGCAGGCAAACTAGCGGCTCCTACAATGAGCAGTTCTTC. The encoded protein is CASRQTSGSYNEQFF. The chain joins TRBV7-9 to TRBJ2-1; TRBD2 agrees at 8 bases. The CDR3 has 15 amino acids. From germline, CDR1 is SEHNR and CDR2 FQNEAQ (reference sequence). J gave up 0 bases and V 6 bases, and 4 bases lay outside the gene matches.

The chain uses TRBV28 and TRBJ2-5; D not certain. The J call may be mistaken, given a closer DNA end match to TRBJ2-7. CDR3 size: 14 residues. In germline, CDR1 is MDHEN, CDR2 SYDVKM. The DNA for the CDR3 is TGTGCCAGCAGTCCTCCCGGACCCTCCTACGAGCAGTACTTC. Protein sequence: CASSPPGPSYEQYF.